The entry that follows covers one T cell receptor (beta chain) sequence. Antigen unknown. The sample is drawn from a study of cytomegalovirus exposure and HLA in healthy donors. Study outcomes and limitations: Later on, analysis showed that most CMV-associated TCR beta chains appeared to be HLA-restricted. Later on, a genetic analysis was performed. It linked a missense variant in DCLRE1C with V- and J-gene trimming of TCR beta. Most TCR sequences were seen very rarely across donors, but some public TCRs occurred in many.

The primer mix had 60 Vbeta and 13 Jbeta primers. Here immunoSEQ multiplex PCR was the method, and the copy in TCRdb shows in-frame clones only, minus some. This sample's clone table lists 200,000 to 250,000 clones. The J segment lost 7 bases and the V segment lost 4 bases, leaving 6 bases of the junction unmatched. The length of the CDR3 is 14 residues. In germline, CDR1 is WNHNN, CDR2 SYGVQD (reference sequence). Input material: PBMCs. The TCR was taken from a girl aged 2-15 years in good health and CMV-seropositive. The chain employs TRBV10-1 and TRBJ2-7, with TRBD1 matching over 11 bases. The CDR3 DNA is TGCGCCAGCAGTGTCGGACAGGGGGCGAGTGAGCAGTACTTC. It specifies CASSVGQGASEQYF.